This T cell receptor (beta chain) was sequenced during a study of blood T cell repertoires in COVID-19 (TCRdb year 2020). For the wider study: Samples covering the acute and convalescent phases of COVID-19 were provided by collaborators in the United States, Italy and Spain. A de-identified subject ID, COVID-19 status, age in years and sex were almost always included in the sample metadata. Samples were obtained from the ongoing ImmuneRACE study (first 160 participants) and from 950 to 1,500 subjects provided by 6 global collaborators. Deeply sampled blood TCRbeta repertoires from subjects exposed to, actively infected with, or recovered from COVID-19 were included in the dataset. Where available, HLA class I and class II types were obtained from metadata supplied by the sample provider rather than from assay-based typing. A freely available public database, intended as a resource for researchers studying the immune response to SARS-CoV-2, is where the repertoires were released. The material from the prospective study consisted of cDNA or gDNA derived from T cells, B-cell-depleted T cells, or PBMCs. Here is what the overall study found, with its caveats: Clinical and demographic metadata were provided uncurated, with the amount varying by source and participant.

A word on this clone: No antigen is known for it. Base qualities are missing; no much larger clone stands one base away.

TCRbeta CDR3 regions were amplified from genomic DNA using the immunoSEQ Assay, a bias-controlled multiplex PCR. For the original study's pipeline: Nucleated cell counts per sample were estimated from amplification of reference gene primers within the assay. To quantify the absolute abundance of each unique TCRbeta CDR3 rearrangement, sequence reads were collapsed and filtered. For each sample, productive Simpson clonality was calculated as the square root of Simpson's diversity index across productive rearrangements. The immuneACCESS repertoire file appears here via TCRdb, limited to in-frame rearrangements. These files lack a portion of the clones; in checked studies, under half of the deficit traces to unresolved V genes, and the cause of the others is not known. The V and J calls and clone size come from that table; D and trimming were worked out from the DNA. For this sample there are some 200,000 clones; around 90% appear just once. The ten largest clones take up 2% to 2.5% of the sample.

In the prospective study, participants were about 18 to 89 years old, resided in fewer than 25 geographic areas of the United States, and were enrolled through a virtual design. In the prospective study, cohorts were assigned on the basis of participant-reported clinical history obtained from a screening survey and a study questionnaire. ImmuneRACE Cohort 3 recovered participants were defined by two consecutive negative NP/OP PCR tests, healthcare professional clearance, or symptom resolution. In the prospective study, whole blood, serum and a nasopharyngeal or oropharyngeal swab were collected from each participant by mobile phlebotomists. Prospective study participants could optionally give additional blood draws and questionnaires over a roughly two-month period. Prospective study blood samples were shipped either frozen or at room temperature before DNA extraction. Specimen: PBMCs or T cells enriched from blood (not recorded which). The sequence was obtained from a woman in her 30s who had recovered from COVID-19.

The sequence in DNA is TGCGCCAGCAGGAAACAGGGACAAGAGAACACTGAAGCTTTCTTT. This gives the protein CASRKQGQENTEAFF. In this chain, TRBV10-1 is recombined with TRBJ1-1; perhaps TRBD1 is the D gene, with 6 bases matching. Between the V and J ends, shortened by 6 bases and 1 base respectively, the junction contains 15 bases. Sequences WNHNN (CDR1) and SYGVQD (CDR2) are obtained from the germline V gene (reference sequence). The CDR3 covers 15 residues, taking in both the cysteine and the phenylalanine. The CDR3 DNA has 45 bases and is translated from base 1.